Listed below are T cell receptor beta chains from one sample, sequenced in a study of shared clonotypes between healthy human individuals. TCRdb's copy holds only in-frame clones and misses some; the assay was immunoSEQ multiplex PCR. Counted here are fewer than 1.4 million clones, about four fifths occurring once; the ten biggest clones make up around 0.6%. The sample taken for sequencing was memory CD4+ T cells from PBMCs. The receptor source for this set is a man between 18 and 29 years old in good health. Some clones in this sample may be carry-over from other donors' samples. Both conserved end residues are part of each CDR3. The D gene is left open where the match is weak. Clone size, where shown, is once, few, many, or a class for clones that have expanded.

V: TRBV18; J: TRBJ1-1; size: NA; D: TRBD1; CDR3: CASSPDRGTTEAFF; DNA: TGTGCCAGCTCACCCGACAGGGGAACAACTGAAGCTTTCTTT
V: TRBV29-1; J: TRBJ2-3; size: NA; D: TRBD1; CDR3: CSVVTQGATDTQYF; DNA: TGCAGCGTTGTTACGCAGGGGGCAACAGATACGCAGTATTTT
V: TRBV11-2; J: TRBJ2-7; size: many; D: NA; CDR3: CASSFGTGVGMGNF; DNA: NA
V: TRBV9; J: TRBJ2-3; size: NA; D: TRBD2; CDR3: CASSVGAGGPIDTQYF; DNA: TGTGCCAGCAGCGTAGGAGCGGGAGGGCCCATAGATACGCAGTATTTT
V: TRBV5-1; J: TRBJ2-7; size: NA; D: NA; CDR3: CASSSLLGGEQYF; DNA: TGCGCCAGCAGCTCCCTACTCGGAGGCGAGCAGTACTTC
V: TRBV9; J: TRBJ1-3; size: NA; D: TRBD1; CDR3: CASSVTGGSGNTIYF; DNA: TGTGCCAGCAGCGTGACAGGGGGCTCTGGAAACACCATATATTTT
V: TRBV5-6; J: TRBJ2-3; size: NA; D: NA; CDR3: CASSLRGVLTDTQYF; DNA: TGTGCCAGCAGCTTGAGGGGGGTGCTAACAGATACGCAGTATTTT
V: TRBV30; J: TRBJ2-7; size: NA; D: NA; CDR3: CAWRDTYGQYF; DNA: TGCGCCTGGAGAGACACCTACGGGCAGTACTTC
V: TRBV2; J: TRBJ2-1; size: NA; D: TRBD1; CDR3: CASNRGMINEQFF; DNA: TGTGCCAGTAACAGGGGTATGATCAATGAGCAGTTCTTC
V: TRBV7-2; J: TRBJ1-1; size: NA; D: NA; CDR3: CASSAGARKAEAFF; DNA: TGTGCCAGCAGTGCCGGAGCCCGCAAGGCTGAAGCTTTCTTT
V: TRBV4-1; J: TRBJ1-3; size: NA; D: NA; CDR3: CASSQDRGGSGNTIYF; DNA: TGCGCCAGCAGCCAAGATCGTGGGGGCTCTGGAAACACCATATATTTT
V: TRBV5-4; J: TRBJ2-1; size: NA; D: NA; CDR3: CASSIRGYNEQFF; DNA: TGTGCCAGCAGCATCCGGGGATACAATGAGCAGTTCTTC
V: TRBV5-5; J: TRBJ2-7; size: NA; D: NA; CDR3: CASSPEPLRAYEQYF; DNA: TGTGCCAGCAGCCCCGAACCGCTGCGGGCCTACGAGCAGTACTTC
V: TRBV19; J: TRBJ2-2; size: NA; D: TRBD2; CDR3: CASSSGTTTNTGELFF; DNA: TGTGCCAGTAGTTCCGGGACTACAACGAACACCGGGGAGCTGTTTTTT
V: TRBV7-9; J: TRBJ2-7; size: NA; D: NA; CDR3: CASTASYEQYF; DNA: TGTGCCAGCACCGCCTCCTACGAGCAGTACTTC
V: TRBV7-9; J: TRBJ2-1; size: NA; D: NA; CDR3: CASSLLALGTGSYNEQFF; DNA: TGTGCCAGCAGCTTATTGGCTCTTGGGACTGGGTCCTACAATGAGCAGTTCTTC
V: TRBV5-1; J: TRBJ2-2; size: NA; D: NA; CDR3: CASSYGPSGELFF; DNA: TGCGCCAGCAGCTATGGCCCCAGCGGGGAGCTGTTTTTT
V: TRBV6-1; J: TRBJ2-7; size: many; D: TRBD2; CDR3: CASSGTSGRGTGLDEQYF; DNA: TGTGCCAGCAGTGGGACTAGCGGGAGGGGAACGGGCCTGGATGAGCAGTACTTC